This is a list of T cell receptor beta chains from one sample in a study of blood T cell repertoires in COVID-19. TCRdb keeps only in-frame clones here, not all; method: immunoSEQ multiplex PCR. The table shows approximately 260,000 clones, with around 82% occurring only once. Sequencing input: PBMCs or T cells enriched from blood (not recorded which). The receptors stem from a man between 45 and 60 years old who had recovered from COVID-19. Both conserved end residues are part of each CDR3. The order of the fields is CDR3 protein, clone size, V gene, D gene. The D gene is left open where the match is weak. Clone size is not always given. Where it is, it says once, few, many or a class for expanded clones.

CDR3aa: CASSTPLNTEAFF; abundance: -; v_gene: TRBV6-5; d_gene: -
CDR3aa: CASSLGLAGGRLFF; abundance: -; v_gene: TRBV11-3; d_gene: TRBD2
CDR3aa: CASNFLGSGGGYTF; abundance: -; v_gene: TRBV6-5; d_gene: -
CDR3aa: CASSRPNDRAQYF; abundance: -; v_gene: TRBV12-3/TRBV12-4; d_gene: -
CDR3aa: CASRPTGTGTEKLFF; abundance: -; v_gene: TRBV7-2; d_gene: TRBD1
CDR3aa: CASSLRQPVSYNEQFF; abundance: -; v_gene: TRBV11-1; d_gene: -
CDR3aa: CASSSLPGQGADTQYF; abundance: -; v_gene: TRBV19; d_gene: TRBD1
CDR3aa: CASRRTGNQPQHF; abundance: few; v_gene: TRBV30; d_gene: -
CDR3aa: CASTLVGGTEAFF; abundance: -; v_gene: TRBV5-6; d_gene: -
CDR3aa: CASRTSGTYEQYF; abundance: -; v_gene: TRBV10-2; d_gene: TRBD2
CDR3aa: CASSKRVDFTGELFF; abundance: -; v_gene: TRBV7-7; d_gene: -
CDR3aa: CASREEATQYF; abundance: -; v_gene: TRBV2; d_gene: -
CDR3aa: CSAALGTGGETQYF; abundance: -; v_gene: TRBV29-1; d_gene: TRBD1
CDR3aa: CASSFPGTANYGYTF; abundance: once; v_gene: TRBV6-2/TRBV6-3; d_gene: TRBD1
CDR3aa: CASSFEERSSYGYTF; abundance: -; v_gene: TRBV7-2; d_gene: -
CDR3aa: CASSVQQGGVGKLFF; abundance: -; v_gene: TRBV28; d_gene: TRBD1
CDR3aa: CASRPHTRGPEAFF; abundance: -; v_gene: TRBV5-1; d_gene: -
CDR3aa: CATSDTGQGVDTQYF; abundance: -; v_gene: TRBV24-1; d_gene: TRBD1
CDR3aa: CASSEAGDSPYGYTF; abundance: -; v_gene: TRBV2; d_gene: -
CDR3aa: CASSSNTEAFF; abundance: -; v_gene: TRBV11-2; d_gene: -
CDR3aa: CASSLARGVGNTIYF; abundance: -; v_gene: TRBV28; d_gene: -
CDR3aa: CASSFRTGTREGIFSSYEQYF; abundance: -; v_gene: TRBV5-1; d_gene: -
CDR3aa: CASSLASGGGEAFF; abundance: -; v_gene: TRBV7-6; d_gene: TRBD1
CDR3aa: CASSPLGQGASYEQYF; abundance: -; v_gene: TRBV7-2; d_gene: TRBD1
CDR3aa: CSGRQGPNPLYGYTF; abundance: -; v_gene: TRBV29-1; d_gene: TRBD1
CDR3aa: CASSNPGGELFF; abundance: -; v_gene: TRBV2; d_gene: -
CDR3aa: CASSLPGVSEKLFF; abundance: -; v_gene: TRBV7-9; d_gene: -
CDR3aa: CASSATGPARPNSPLHF; abundance: few; v_gene: TRBV9; d_gene: -
CDR3aa: CAISGGQEYSNQPQHF; abundance: -; v_gene: TRBV10-3; d_gene: TRBD1
CDR3aa: CATSRDQGQPQHF; abundance: -; v_gene: TRBV15; d_gene: -
CDR3aa: CASSLRTSGSRDEQFF; abundance: few; v_gene: TRBV7-8; d_gene: TRBD2
CDR3aa: CASTPGGSTYEQYF; abundance: -; v_gene: TRBV11-3; d_gene: -
CDR3aa: CASSPRTGGGHEQFF; abundance: -; v_gene: TRBV25-1; d_gene: TRBD1
CDR3aa: CASSLGTVSTGELFF; abundance: few; v_gene: TRBV7-3; d_gene: TRBD1
CDR3aa: CASRSDRDSGNTIYF; abundance: -; v_gene: TRBV6-5; d_gene: TRBD1
CDR3aa: CASSEGNRGLIYGYTF; abundance: -; v_gene: TRBV25-1; d_gene: TRBD1
CDR3aa: CASSLASGGSSGELFF; abundance: -; v_gene: TRBV5-6; d_gene: TRBD1
CDR3aa: CSANRQGGNTIYF; abundance: -; v_gene: TRBV29-1; d_gene: -
CDR3aa: CASSLSGGTEAFF; abundance: few; v_gene: TRBV12-3/TRBV12-4; d_gene: -